Listed here is a single T cell receptor beta chain. Its binding antigen is unknown. No much larger clone is present one base from it, and per-base qualities are unavailable. The CDR3 sequence holds 14 residues, the cysteine and phenylalanine included. This entry keeps only the CDR3 DNA: 42 bases, framed from base 1. The CDR1 and CDR2 encoded by the germline V gene are SGHRS and YFSETQ. Between the V and J ends, shortened by 2 bases and 5 bases respectively, the junction contains 13 bases. The data are from a study of blood T cell repertoires in COVID-19 (dated by TCRdb to the early 2020s). Background for the entire study: Samples from collaborators originated in the United States, Italy and Spain and spanned both the acute and convalescent phases of COVID-19. Deeply sampled blood TCRbeta repertoires from subjects exposed to, actively infected with, or recovered from COVID-19 were included in the dataset. The sample metadata nearly always contained a de-identified subject ID, COVID-19 status, age in years and sex. The material from the prospective study consisted of cDNA or gDNA derived from T cells, B-cell-depleted T cells, or PBMCs. Samples were obtained from the ongoing ImmuneRACE study (first 160 participants) and from 1,254 subjects provided by 6 global collaborators. Where available, HLA class I and class II types were taken from metadata supplied by the sample provider and were not determined by assay-based typing. A freely available public database, intended as a resource for researchers studying the immune response to SARS-CoV-2, is where the repertoires were released.

TCRbeta CDR3 regions were amplified from genomic DNA by means of the immunoSEQ Assay, a bias-controlled multiplex PCR. Per the source publication's procedure: The number of nucleated cells in each sample was estimated by amplification of reference gene primers within the assay. To quantify the absolute abundance of each unique TCRbeta CDR3 rearrangement, sequence reads were collapsed and filtered. Productive Simpson clonality was computed per sample as the square root of Simpson's diversity index over productive rearrangements. TCRdb obtained this table from immuneACCESS and retained in-frame rearrangements with V and J assigned. These tables miss some clones; where compared with another copy, unresolved V genes account for less than half of the shortfall, and the remainder is unexplained. Clone size and V and J calls were adopted from that table, with D and trimming inferred from the DNA. Within this sample are about 220,000 clones, with around 83% of them counted one time only. The ten largest clones represent 9.7% of the sample.

Broader findings and caveats from the paper: The amount of clinical and demographic metadata varied by source and participant and was provided uncurated.

Each collaborating institution followed its own protocols to collect whole blood in K2EDTA tubes. For TCRbeta analysis, collaborators shipped samples as frozen whole blood, isolated PBMCs, or DNA extracted from either of those sample types. Sequenced material: peripheral blood. This receptor was identified in a man in his fifties with active or convalescent COVID-19. The sequence joins TRBV5-1 to TRBJ2-5; a tentative D match to TRBD1 spans 5 bases. The sequenced DNA: TGCGCCAGCAGCTTTCTACAGGTGGGGGAGACCCAGTACTTC. This yields the protein CASSFLQVGETQYF.